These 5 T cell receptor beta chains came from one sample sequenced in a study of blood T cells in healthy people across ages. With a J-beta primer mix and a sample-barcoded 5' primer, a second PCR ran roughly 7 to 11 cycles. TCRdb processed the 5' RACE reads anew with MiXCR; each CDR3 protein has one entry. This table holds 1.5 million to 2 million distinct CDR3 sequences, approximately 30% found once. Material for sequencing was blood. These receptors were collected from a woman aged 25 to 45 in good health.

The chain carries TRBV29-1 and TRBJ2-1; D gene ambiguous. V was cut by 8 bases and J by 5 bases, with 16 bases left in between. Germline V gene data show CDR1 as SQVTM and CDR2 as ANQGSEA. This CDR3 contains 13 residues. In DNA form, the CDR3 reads TGCAGCCCCCGGGTCCTATCCAACAATGAGCAGTTCTTC. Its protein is CSPRVLSNNEQFF.

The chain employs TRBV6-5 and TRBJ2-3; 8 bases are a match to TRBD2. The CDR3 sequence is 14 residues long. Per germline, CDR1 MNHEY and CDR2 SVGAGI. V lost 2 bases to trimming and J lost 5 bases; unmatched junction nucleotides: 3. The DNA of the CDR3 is TGTGCCAGCAGTTACCCGGGAGGGGGAGATACGCAGTATTTT. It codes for CASSYPGGGDTQYF.

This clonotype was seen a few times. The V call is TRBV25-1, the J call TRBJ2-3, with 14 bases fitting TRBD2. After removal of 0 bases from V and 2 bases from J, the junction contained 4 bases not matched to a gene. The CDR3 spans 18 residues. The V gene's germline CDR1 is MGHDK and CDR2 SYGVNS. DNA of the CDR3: TGTGCCAGCAGTGAATATGGACTAGCGGGGGGTTTCACAGATACGCAGTATTTT. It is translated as CASSEYGLAGGFTDTQYF. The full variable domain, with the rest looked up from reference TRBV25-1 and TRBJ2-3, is EADIYQTPRYLVIGTGKKITLECSQTMGHDKMYWYQQDPGMELHLIHYSYGVNSTEKGDLSSESTVSRIRTEHFPLTLESARPSHTSQYLCASSEYGLAGGFTDTQYFGPGTRLTVL.

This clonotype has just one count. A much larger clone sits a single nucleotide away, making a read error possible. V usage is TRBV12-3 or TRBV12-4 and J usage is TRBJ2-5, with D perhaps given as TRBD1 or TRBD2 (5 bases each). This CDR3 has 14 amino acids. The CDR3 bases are TGTACCAGCAGCCGGGGCACACAGACGGAGACCCAGTACTTC. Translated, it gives CTSSRGTQTETQYF.

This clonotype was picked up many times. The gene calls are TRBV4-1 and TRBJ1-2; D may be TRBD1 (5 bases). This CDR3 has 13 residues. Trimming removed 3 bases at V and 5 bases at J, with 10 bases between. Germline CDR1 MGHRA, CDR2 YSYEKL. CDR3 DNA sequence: TGCGCCAGCAGCCAGGGACGGAGATATGGCTACACCTTC. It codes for CASSQGRRYGYTF.